These 2 T cell receptor beta chains share one sample of origin, sequenced in a study of blood T cell repertoires in COVID-19. TCRdb's table, derived via immunoSEQ multiplex PCR, lists solely in-frame clones and lacks some. The table records 260,000 or so clones, around 86% of them present only once. Sequenced: PBMCs or T cells enriched from blood (not recorded which). These receptor sequences come from a man between 18 and 35 years old who had recovered from COVID-19.

The table lists this clone with a few counts. CDR3 bases: TGTGCCAGCAACCTTGGACAGGGGACTCAAGAGACCCAGTACTTC. This sequence encodes CASNLGQGTQETQYF. The J gene is TRBJ2-5, the V gene TRBV3-1 (or the pseudogene TRBV3-2), with 9 bases matching TRBD1. V dropped 7 bases and J dropped 2; count of bases not matched to a gene: 8. CDR3 length: 15 amino acids. Looked up from germline, CDR1 is LGHDT and CDR2 is YNNKEL (reference sequence).

The chain couples TRBV10-2 to TRBJ1-5, with D uncertain. This CDR3 comprises 13 residues. Germline V gives CDR1 WSHSY, CDR2 SAAADI. V was pared by 8 bases and J by 3 bases, with 11 bases between. The CDR3 loop is CASQPGYNQPQHF. In DNA form, the CDR3 reads TGCGCCAGCCAGCCAGGCTACAATCAGCCCCAGCATTTT.